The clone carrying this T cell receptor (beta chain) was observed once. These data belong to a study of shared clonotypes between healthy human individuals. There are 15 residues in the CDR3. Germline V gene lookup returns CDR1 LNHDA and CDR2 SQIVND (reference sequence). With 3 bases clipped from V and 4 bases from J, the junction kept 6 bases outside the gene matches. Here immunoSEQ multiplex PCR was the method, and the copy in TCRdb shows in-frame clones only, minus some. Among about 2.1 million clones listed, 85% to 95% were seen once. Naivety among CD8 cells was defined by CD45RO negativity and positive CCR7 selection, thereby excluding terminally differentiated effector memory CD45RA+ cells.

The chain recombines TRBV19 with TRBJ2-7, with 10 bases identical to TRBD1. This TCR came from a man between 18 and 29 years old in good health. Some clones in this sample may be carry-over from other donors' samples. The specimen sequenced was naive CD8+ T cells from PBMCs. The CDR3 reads CASSIRDRGGYEQYF. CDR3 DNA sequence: TGTGCCAGTAGTATCCGGGACAGGGGAGGATACGAGCAGTACTTC.